This T cell receptor (beta chain) came from a study of blood T cell repertoires in COVID-19 (dated by TCRdb to 2020 to 2021). Concerning the study at large: Collaborator samples came from the United States, Italy and Spain and covered acute and convalescent phases of COVID-19. The prospective study material was composed of cDNA or gDNA derived from T cells, B-cell-depleted T cells, or PBMCs. The dataset comprised deeply sampled blood TCRbeta repertoires from subjects exposed to, actively infected with, or recovered from COVID-19. The repertoires were released in a freely available public database meant as a resource for research on the immune response to SARS-CoV-2. Samples came from the ongoing ImmuneRACE study (first 160 participants) plus 1,254 subjects from 6 global collaborators. Sample metadata almost always included a de-identified subject ID, COVID-19 status, age in years and sex. Where HLA class I and class II types were available, the types were taken from metadata supplied by the sample provider, not from assay-based typing. Results and caveats for the whole study, not just this receptor: Clinical and demographic metadata were provided uncurated, with the amount varying by source and participant.

A single count supports this clone. The antigen this receptor binds is unknown. One base away there is no much larger clone; base qualities are not given. V and J lose 5 bases and 6 bases, and a span of 13 bases separates them. For CDR1 and CDR2, the germline V gene (reference sequence) lists SEHNR and FQNEAQ. The CDR3 sequence holds 13 residues, the cysteine and phenylalanine included. The read is trimmed to its CDR3 DNA, 39 bases read in frame from base 1. Enrolling through a virtual design, the prospective study's participants ranged in age from about 18 to 100 years and lived across roughly 24 United States geographic areas. In the prospective study, cohorts were assigned on the basis of participant-reported clinical history obtained from a screening survey and a study questionnaire. For ImmuneRACE Cohort 3, a participant was defined as recovered based on two consecutive negative NP/OP PCR tests, clearance by a healthcare professional, or resolution of symptoms. Each participant in the prospective study had whole blood, serum and a nasopharyngeal or oropharyngeal swab collected by mobile phlebotomists. Prospective study participants could optionally give additional blood draws and questionnaires over a roughly 2-month period. Prospective study blood samples were shipped either frozen or at room temperature before DNA extraction.

TCRbeta CDR3 regions were amplified from genomic DNA using the immunoSEQ Assay, a bias-controlled multiplex PCR. In the authors' own workflow: Nucleated cell counts per sample were estimated from amplification of reference gene primers within the assay. To quantify the absolute abundance of each unique TCRbeta CDR3 rearrangement, sequence reads were collapsed and filtered. For each sample, productive Simpson clonality was calculated as the square root of Simpson's diversity index over productive rearrangements. TCRdb holds this immuneACCESS table with in-frame rearrangements only. Some clones are missing; in checked studies, unresolved V genes explain under half, and the rest has no known cause. V, J and clone size are those of that table, while D and trimming were read from the DNA. This sample is represented by approximately 200,000 clones; around 84% of them were singletons. Roughly 20% of the sample rests with the top ten.

Sequenced: PBMCs or T cells enriched from blood (not recorded which). The V and J segments used are TRBV7-9 and TRBJ1-1; matching of 6 bases hints at TRBD1 as the D gene. The receptor's source is a man in his forties who had recovered from COVID-19. The CDR3 sequence is CASSRTGWAEAFF. The nucleotide sequence reads as follows: TGTGCCAGCAGCCGAACAGGGTGGGCTGAAGCTTTCTTT.